Listed here are 15 T cell receptor beta chains from one sample, sequenced in a study of shared clonotypes between healthy human individuals. Clones were read by immunoSEQ multiplex PCR, and TCRdb kept only the in-frame ones, dropping some. The sample has 1.6 million or so clones, approximately 97% seen once. The sample was naive CD4+ T cells sorted from blood. The sample's subset: CD45RA+ positively selected. Every receptor here comes from a man aged 25 to 45 in good health.

This rearrangement joins TRBV5-6 to TRBJ1-4; D ambiguous. Trimming cost V 1 base and J 0 bases, with 13 bases left between them. The CDR3 is made up of 17 amino acids. Germline V lookup: CDR1 SGHDT, CDR2 YYEEEE. CDR3 sequence reads: CASSLYSGPATNEKLFF. The CDR3 DNA sequence: TGTGCCAGCAGCTTGTATTCGGGCCCTGCAACTAATGAAAAACTGTTTTTT. Together with reference TRBV5-6 and TRBJ1-4, the CDR3 gives the full variable domain: DAGVTQSPTHLIKTRGQQVTLRCSPKSGHDTVSWYQQALGQGPQFIFQYYEEEERQRGNFPDRFSGHQFPNYSSELNVNALLLGDSALYLCASSLYSGPATNEKLFFGSGTQLSVL.

This clone was detected only once. The V gene is TRBV5-4, the J gene TRBJ2-1; 7 bases agree with TRBD2. Germline CDR1 is SGHNT and CDR2 is YYREEE (reference sequence). CDR3 length equals 15 residues. The V and J ends lost 0 bases and 4 bases, in that order; junction bases with no gene match: 4. The CDR3 spells CASSLVGGRYNEQFF. The CDR3, as DNA: TGTGCCAGCAGCTTGGTGGGCGGGAGATACAATGAGCAGTTCTTC.

The J gene is TRBJ2-2, the V gene TRBV4-3, with 10 bases fitting TRBD2. J lost 2 bases, V lost 0 bases, and 6 bases had no gene match. The CDR3 runs 18 residues. Germline lookup yields CDR1 LGHNA and CDR2 YSLEER. The CDR3 loop reads CASSQDALAGRNTGELFF. DNA for the CDR3: TGCGCCAGCAGCCAAGATGCACTAGCGGGAAGAAACACCGGGGAGCTGTTTTTT.

CDR3 region: CASHGQMNTEAFF. In DNA, the CDR3 is TGTGCCAGCCACGGACAAATGAACACTGAAGCTTTCTTT. The chain combines TRBV25-1 with TRBJ1-1; TRBD1 is a possible D gene (5 bases). This CDR3 is built from 13 residues. Deletions cut 8 bases from V and 0 bases from J, with 10 bases between. The germline CDR1 and CDR2 sequences are MGHDK and SYGVNS.

The chain links TRBV7-9 to TRBJ1-3; D unclear. V was pared by 3 bases and J by 4 bases, with 10 bases between. Germline CDR1 SEHNR, CDR2 FQNEAQ (reference sequence). CDR3 length: 14 residues. This CDR3 is CASSFSVPGNTIYF. The CDR3, as DNA: TGTGCCAGCAGCTTTAGCGTCCCCGGAAACACCATATATTTT.

This chain connects TRBV7-2 to TRBJ2-7, with 11 bases matching TRBD2. Trimming took 1 base from V and 4 from J; bases not matched to a gene: 3. The CDR3 runs to 15 residues. The V gene's germline CDR1 is SGHTA and CDR2 FQGNSA. The DNA for the CDR3 is TGTGCCAGCAGCTTAGTAATAGCGGGAGGGTACGAGCAGTACTTC. The encoded protein is CASSLVIAGGYEQYF.

This sequence joins TRBV9 and TRBJ2-5; 7 bases are a match to TRBD2. Germline loops: CDR1 SGDLS, CDR2 YYNGEE. V lost 4 bases to trimming and J lost 9 bases; unmatched junction nucleotides: 6. CDR3 length equals 12 residues. The CDR3 loop reads CASSPEAGAQYF. The CDR3 DNA sequence: TGTGCCAGCAGCCCCGAGGCGGGAGCCCAGTACTTC.

V and J are TRBV7-9 and TRBJ2-3, with TRBD2 matching 8 bases. Germline V gene sequence: CDR1 SEHNR, CDR2 FQNEAQ (reference sequence). This CDR3 is built from 16 residues. Germline trimming cut 5 bases from V and 2 bases from J; bases unmatched to any gene: 9. As DNA, the CDR3 is TGTGCCAGCAGCCCACCGGGGGGGGGACACACAGATACGCAGTATTTT. Translating it yields CASSPPGGGHTDTQYF.

The CDR3 DNA reads TGCGCCAGCAGCGATGGACAGGGACTTAAGAACACCGGGGAGCTGTTTTTT. Protein: CASSDGQGLKNTGELFF. The gene calls are TRBV5-1 and TRBJ2-2; 8 bases are shared with TRBD1. In germline, CDR1 is SGHRS, CDR2 YFSETQ. This CDR3 has 17 residues. The junction had 9 bases not matched to a gene; V was cut back by 4 bases and J by 1 base.

The rearrangement links TRBV9 to TRBJ1-5, with D uncertain. The CDR3 is 13 residues long. The ends were cut back, 2 bases at V and 4 bases at J, with 7 bases in the middle. Germline-derived CDR1 and CDR2 are SGDLS and YYNGEE. The CDR3 DNA sequence: TGTGCCAGCAGCGTTTTAGGGAATCAGCCCCAGCATTTT. It yields the protein CASSVLGNQPQHF.

The V gene is TRBV5-1, the J gene TRBJ1-1; D is undetermined. V was clipped by 0 bases and J by 5 bases, with 8 bases between them. This CDR3 has 13 residues. Germline CDR1 is SGHRS and CDR2 is YFSETQ. For the CDR3, the DNA is TGCGCCAGCAGCTTGGAGGGTATGACTGAAGCTTTCTTT. Amino acids: CASSLEGMTEAFF.

The rearrangement joins TRBV27 to TRBJ1-5; D call uncertain. This CDR3 region has 15 residues. Germline CDR1 and CDR2: MNHEY and SMNVEV (reference sequence). Deletions cut 5 bases from V and 1 base from J, with 12 bases between. Here the CDR3 reads CASSHRAGSNQPQHF. Here the CDR3 DNA reads TGTGCCAGCAGTCACCGGGCGGGAAGCAATCAGCCCCAGCATTTT.

The J gene is TRBJ2-1, the V gene TRBV10-3, with D possibly being TRBD1 or TRBD2 (5 bases each). Looked up from germline, CDR1 is ENHRY and CDR2 is SYGVKD. There are 12 residues in the CDR3. The V gene lost 10 bases and the J gene lost 6 bases, with 13 bases spanning the gap. The CDR3 DNA sequence: TGTGCCACCACCTTTGGGGGCAATGAGCAGTTCTTC. It yields the protein CATTFGGNEQFF.

This chain links TRBV5-4 with TRBJ2-7, with TRBD2 matching 7 bases. Losses at the gene ends were 4 bases for V and 7 bases for J; bases not matched to a gene: 14. The CDR3 spans 15 residues. CDR1 is SGHNT, CDR2 YYREEE, per germline (reference sequence). CDR3 nucleotide sequence: TGTGCCAGCAGCCTGGGGGGGGGACCCCTAGGGGAGCAGTACTTC. Translating it yields CASSLGGGPLGEQYF.

The V call is TRBV28, the J call TRBJ2-7, with D possibly called TRBD1 or TRBD2 (6 bases each). The germline V and J ends were trimmed by 8 bases and 6 bases, with 20 bases remaining between them. Germline CDR1 is MDHEN and CDR2 is SYDVKM. The CDR3 sequence is 14 residues long. The chain's CDR3 is CASDPTGLGGEQYF. In nucleotides, the CDR3 is TGTGCCAGCGACCCTACAGGGTTGGGGGGCGAGCAGTACTTC.